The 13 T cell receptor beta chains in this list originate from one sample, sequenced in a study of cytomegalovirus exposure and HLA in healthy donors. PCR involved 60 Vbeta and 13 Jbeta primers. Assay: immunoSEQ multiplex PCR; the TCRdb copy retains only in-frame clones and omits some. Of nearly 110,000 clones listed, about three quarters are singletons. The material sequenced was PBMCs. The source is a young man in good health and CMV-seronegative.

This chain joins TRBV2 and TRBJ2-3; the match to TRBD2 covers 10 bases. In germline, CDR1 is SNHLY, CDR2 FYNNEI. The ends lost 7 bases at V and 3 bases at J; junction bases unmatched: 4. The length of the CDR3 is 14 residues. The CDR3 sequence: CASNTLAGTDTQYF. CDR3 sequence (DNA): TGTGCCAGCAATACACTAGCGGGGACAGATACGCAGTATTTT.

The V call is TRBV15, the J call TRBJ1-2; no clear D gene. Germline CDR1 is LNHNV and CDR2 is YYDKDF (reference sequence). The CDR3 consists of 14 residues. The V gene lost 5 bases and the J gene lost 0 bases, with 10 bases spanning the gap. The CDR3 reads CATSSLDSNYGYTF. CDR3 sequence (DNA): TGTGCCACCAGCTCTTTGGACTCTAACTATGGCTACACCTTC.

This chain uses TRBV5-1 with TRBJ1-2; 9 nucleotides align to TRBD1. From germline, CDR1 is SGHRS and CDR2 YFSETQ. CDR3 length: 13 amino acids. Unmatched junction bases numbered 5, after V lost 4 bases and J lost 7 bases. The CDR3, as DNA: TGCGCCAGCAGCCAACAGGGGGCAAGTGGCTACACCTTC. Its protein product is CASSQQGASGYTF.

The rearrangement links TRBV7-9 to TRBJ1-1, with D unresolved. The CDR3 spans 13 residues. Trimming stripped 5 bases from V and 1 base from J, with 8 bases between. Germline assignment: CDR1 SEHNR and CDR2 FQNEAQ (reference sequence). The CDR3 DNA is TGTGCCAGCAGCACCAGTTCGAACACTGAAGCTTTCTTT. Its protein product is CASSTSSNTEAFF.

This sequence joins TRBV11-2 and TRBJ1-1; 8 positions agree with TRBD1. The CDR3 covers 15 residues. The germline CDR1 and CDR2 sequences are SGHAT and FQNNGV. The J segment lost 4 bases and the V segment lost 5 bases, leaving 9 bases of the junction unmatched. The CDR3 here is CASSPRTGSRTEAFF. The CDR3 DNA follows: TGTGCCAGCAGCCCCCGGACAGGGTCTCGCACTGAAGCTTTCTTT.

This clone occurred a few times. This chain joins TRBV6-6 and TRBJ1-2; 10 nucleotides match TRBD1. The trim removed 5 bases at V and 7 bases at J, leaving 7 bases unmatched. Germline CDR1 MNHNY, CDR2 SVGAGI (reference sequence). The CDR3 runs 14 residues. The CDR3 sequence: CASSPTGGYGGYTF. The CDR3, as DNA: TGTGCCAGCAGTCCGACAGGGGGCTATGGTGGCTACACCTTC.

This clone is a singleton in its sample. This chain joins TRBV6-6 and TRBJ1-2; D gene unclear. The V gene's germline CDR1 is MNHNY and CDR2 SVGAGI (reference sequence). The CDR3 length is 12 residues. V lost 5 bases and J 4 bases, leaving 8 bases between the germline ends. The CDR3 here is CASSDDTYGYTF. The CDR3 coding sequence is TGTGCCAGCAGTGACGACACCTATGGCTACACCTTC.

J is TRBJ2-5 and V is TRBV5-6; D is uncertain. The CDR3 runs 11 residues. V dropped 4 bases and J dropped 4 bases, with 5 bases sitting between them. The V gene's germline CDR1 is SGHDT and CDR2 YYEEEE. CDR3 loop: CASSQAETQYF. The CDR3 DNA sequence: TGTGCCAGCAGCCAAGCAGAGACCCAGTACTTC.

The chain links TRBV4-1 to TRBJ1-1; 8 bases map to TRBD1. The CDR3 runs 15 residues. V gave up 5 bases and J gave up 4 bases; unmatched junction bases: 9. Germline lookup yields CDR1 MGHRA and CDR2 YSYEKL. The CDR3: CASSAGGKKITEAFF. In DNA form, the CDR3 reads TGCGCCAGCAGCGCAGGGGGCAAGAAAATCACTGAAGCTTTCTTT.

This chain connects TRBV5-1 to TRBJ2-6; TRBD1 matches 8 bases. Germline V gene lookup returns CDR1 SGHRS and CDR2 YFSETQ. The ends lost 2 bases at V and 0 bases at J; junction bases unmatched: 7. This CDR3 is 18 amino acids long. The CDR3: CASSLTGQGISGANVLTF. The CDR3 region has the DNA TGCGCCAGCAGCTTAACTGGACAGGGTATCTCTGGGGCCAACGTCCTGACTTTC.

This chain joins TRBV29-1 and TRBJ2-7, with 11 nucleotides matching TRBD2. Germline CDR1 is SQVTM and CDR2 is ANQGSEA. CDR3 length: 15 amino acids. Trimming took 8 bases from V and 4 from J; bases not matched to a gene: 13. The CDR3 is CSSRGTSGPPYEQYF. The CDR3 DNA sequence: TGCAGCTCCCGAGGGACTAGCGGACCGCCTTACGAGCAGTACTTC.

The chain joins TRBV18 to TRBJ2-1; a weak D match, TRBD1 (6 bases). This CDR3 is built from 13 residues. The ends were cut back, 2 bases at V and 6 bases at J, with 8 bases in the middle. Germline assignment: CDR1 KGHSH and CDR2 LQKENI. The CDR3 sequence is CASSPNRANEQFF. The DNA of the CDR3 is TGTGCCAGCTCACCAAACAGGGCCAATGAGCAGTTCTTC.

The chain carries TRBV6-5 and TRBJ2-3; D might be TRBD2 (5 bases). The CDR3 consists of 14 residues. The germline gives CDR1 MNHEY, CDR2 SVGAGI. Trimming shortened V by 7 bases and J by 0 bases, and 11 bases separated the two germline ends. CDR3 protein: CASTLATSTDTQYF. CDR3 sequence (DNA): TGTGCCAGCACCCTAGCAACTAGCACAGATACGCAGTATTTT.